These 11 T cell receptor beta chains were sequenced from one sample in a study of blood T cell repertoires in COVID-19. The table came from immunoSEQ multiplex PCR; TCRdb's copy has only in-frame clones and leaves some out. The sample has 400,000 to 550,000 clones, 70% to 90% seen once; the top ten hold roughly 2%. The sequenced sample consisted of PBMCs or T cells enriched from blood (not recorded which). Receptors originate from a woman between 18 and 29 years old with acute COVID-19.

CDR3 sequence: CASSPTPEGWAEAFF. The DNA for the CDR3 is TGTGCCAGCAGCCCAACCCCCGAGGGCTGGGCTGAAGCTTTCTTT. The chain links TRBV3-1 (or the pseudogene TRBV3-2) to TRBJ1-1; D gene unclear. There are 15 residues in the CDR3. The V end was cut by 4 bases, the J end by 6 bases, with 18 bases between. Looked up from germline, CDR1 is LGHDT and CDR2 is YNNKEL (reference sequence).

V usage is TRBV7-2 and J usage is TRBJ1-2; D unclear. Per germline, CDR1 SGHTA and CDR2 FQGNSA. The CDR3 length is 14 residues. The V gene lost 1 base and the J gene lost 0 bases, with 6 bases spanning the gap. CDR3 loop: CASSLEPANYGYTF. In DNA form, the CDR3 reads TGTGCCAGCAGCTTAGAACCAGCTAACTATGGCTACACCTTC.

The genes are TRBV24-1 and TRBJ1-2, with 11 positions matching TRBD1. The junction had 10 bases not matched to a gene; V was cut back by 4 bases and J by 4 bases. Per germline, CDR1 KGHDR and CDR2 SFDVKD. This CDR3 is 17 amino acids long. CDR3 loop: CATSDPRTGGFGYGYTF. Here the CDR3 DNA reads TGTGCCACCAGTGACCCACGGACAGGGGGCTTTGGCTATGGCTACACCTTC.

This chain connects TRBV11-2 to TRBJ2-1; 10 bases are a match to TRBD2. This CDR3 has 15 amino acids. Losses at the gene ends were 5 bases for V and 4 bases for J; bases not matched to a gene: 5. Germline-derived CDR1 and CDR2 are SGHAT and FQNNGV. The chain's CDR3 is CASSRSGRTYNEQFF. For the CDR3, the DNA is TGTGCCAGCAGCCGTAGCGGGAGGACATACAATGAGCAGTTCTTC.

The V and J genes are TRBV7-8 and TRBJ2-2; 12 bases align to TRBD2. The V and J ends lost 5 bases and 3 bases, in that order; junction bases with no gene match: 10. This CDR3 is built from 18 residues. CDR1 and CDR2 from the germline V gene are SGHVS and FQNEAQ. CDR3 loop: CASSLGLAGGPDTGELFF. CDR3 bases: TGTGCCAGCAGCCTAGGGCTAGCGGGAGGGCCGGACACCGGGGAGCTGTTTTTT. Full variable domain (missing parts from reference TRBV7-8 and TRBJ2-2): GAGVSQSPRYKVAKRGQDVALRCDPISGHVSLFWYQQALGQGPEFLTYFQNEAQLDKSGLPSDRFFAERPEGSVSTLKIQRTQQEDSAVYLCASSLGLAGGPDTGELFFGEGSRLTVL.

V is TRBV4-1 and J is TRBJ2-7; 9 bases fit TRBD1. V trimming: 1 base; J trimming: 5 bases; junction bases outside the gene matches: 9. The CDR3 spans 16 residues. The germline gives CDR1 MGHRA, CDR2 YSYEKL. CDR3 protein: CASSQGGTGTPNEQYF. CDR3 in DNA: TGCGCCAGCAGCCAAGGGGGGACAGGGACCCCGAACGAGCAGTACTTC.

This clone was seen just once. The chain couples TRBV5-1 to TRBJ2-3; 11 bases agree with TRBD2. This CDR3 spans 16 amino acids. Losses at the gene ends were 4 bases for V and 1 base for J; bases not matched to a gene: 5. Per germline, CDR1 SGHRS and CDR2 YFSETQ. The CDR3 sequence is CASSLSGLAGTDTQYF. CDR3 sequence (DNA): TGCGCCAGCAGCCTCTCGGGACTAGCGGGCACAGATACGCAGTATTTT.

V gene TRBV12-2 combines with J gene TRBJ2-7; the table's D gene call, TRBD2, was not cross checked with the DNA. TRBV12-2 is a pseudogene. The CDR3 spans 13 residues. The CDR3 region is CASRLPGREGQYF. CDR3 bases: TGTGCAAGTCGCTTACCGGGACGGGAGGGGCAGTACTTC.

The genes are TRBV6-2 or TRBV6-3 and TRBJ1-6; D is ambiguous. Germline values: CDR1 MNHEY, CDR2 SVGEGT. The length of the CDR3 is 15 residues. V was clipped by 6 bases and J by 4 bases, with 13 bases between them. CDR3 DNA: TGTGCCAGCAGCGGAGATACGGTGTATAATTCACCCCTCCACTTT. Its protein is CASSGDTVYNSPLHF.

The chain is built from TRBV6-5 and TRBJ1-5; 7 bases fit TRBD1. The germline gives CDR1 MNHEY, CDR2 SVGAGI. The ends lost 6 bases at V and 9 bases at J; junction bases unmatched: 14. The CDR3 covers 15 residues. CDR3 sequence: CASRSGQEAFSPQHF. Written as DNA, the CDR3 is TGTGCCAGCAGATCCGGACAGGAGGCTTTTTCGCCCCAGCATTTT.

The table lists this clone with a count of one. The chain uses TRBV28 and TRBJ1-5, with TRBD1 matching over 8 bases. With V trimmed by 7 bases and J by 4 bases, 9 bases remained unmatched. The germline CDR1 and CDR2 sequences are MDHEN and SYDVKM. There are 15 residues in the CDR3. The CDR3 nucleotides read TGTGCCAGCAACTTTGGACAGGGACGGAATCAGCCCCAGCATTTT. This gives the protein CASNFGQGRNQPQHF.